The entry below describes one T cell receptor beta chain. Per the authors' pipeline: Amplification of reference gene primers provided the estimated nucleated cell counts. Measured with immunoSEQ multiplex PCR; TCRdb has only the in-frame clones, and not every one. D and trimming were read from the DNA, whereas the V and J calls and clone size are those reported in that table. This sample yields approximately 200,000 clones, of which approximately 79% are seen a single time; roughly a sixth belongs to the top ten. The V end lost 1 base, the J end lost 5 bases, and 18 bases lay between the germline ends. The CDR3 length is 16 residues. Looked up from germline, CDR1 is SGHVS and CDR2 is FNYEAQ. This sample was taken from a study of blood T cell repertoires in COVID-19. Study as a whole: COVID-19 samples, acute and convalescent, were from the United States, Italy and Spain.

Sequenced material: peripheral blood. The V call is TRBV7-6, the J call TRBJ2-7; maybe TRBD2 (7 bases). The receptor was isolated from a man in his sixties with active or convalescent COVID-19. CDR3 amino acids: CASSLGGGLAADEQYF. For the CDR3, the DNA is TGTGCCAGCAGCTTAGGAGGGGGGCTAGCGGCAGACGAGCAGTACTTC.